This T cell receptor beta chain appears in the sequencing data of a study of tumor-infiltrating lymphocytes in primary liver carcinoma (TCRdb year 2017). A note on the overall study: Of the five patients, three men and two women aged 30 to 69 years, four had hepatocellular carcinoma and one had combined HCC and intrahepatic cholangiocarcinoma. Samples yielded roughly 3.5 to 8 million productive TCRbeta reads; read depth did not differ significantly between tissue types. Technical replicate repertoires showed high reproducibility, with mean shared-clone rates near 0.89 and correlation coefficients above 0.95. A total of approximately 35 specimens from 5 patients underwent TCRbeta repertoire sequencing, comprising 25 or so tumor regions, 5 adjacent noncancerous liver tissues and 5 peripheral blood samples. For each liver tumor, the study sampled five regions along with adjacent normal tissue and blood, and applied TCRbeta repertoire sequencing, expression microarrays and whole-exome sequencing. The five patients had tumors staged T1-T3 N0M0, with maximum diameters ranging from roughly 4 to 10 cm. The study at large found these results: Pairs of tumor regions showed greater repertoire overlap (mean about 35%) than tumor-adjacent pairs (roughly 17%) or tumor-blood pairs (roughly 14%), which is consistent with antigen-driven expansion. The top 250 clones accounted for a significantly greater share of the repertoire in tumors than in blood (p = 0.039). Because the samples were bulk and unsorted, CD4+ and CD8+ T cell repertoires could not be compared. Only 4 to 6 patients were included in the study, and the authors note that the findings should be validated in a larger study. Because only the TCR beta chain was sequenced and unpaired alpha chains were not captured, true repertoire diversity is likely underestimated.

V was cut back by 0 bases and J by 3 bases, leaving a gap of 8 bases between them. The CDR3 covers 14 residues, taking in both the cysteine and the phenylalanine. Kept here is only the CDR3 DNA, which spans 42 bases and is read in frame from base 1. CDR1 DFQATT and CDR2 SNEGSKA were looked up in the germline V gene (reference sequence). A constant-region primer and ProtoScript II reverse transcriptase were used to reverse-transcribe TCRbeta-specific cDNA from approximately 550 ng total RNA. The TCRbeta libraries were prepared through three rounds of nested multiplex PCR following a slightly modified ARM-PCR procedure. Multiplex TRBV1-TRBV30 forward primers and a Cbeta reverse primer were used in the first two PCR rounds, each of which was run for 9 to 11 cycles. Sample barcodes and Illumina adapters were added in a final 25-cycle PCR with Deep VentR polymerase. Before sequencing, amplicons of 200-500 bp were purified from gel using a QIAquick gel extraction kit. The TCRbeta amplicons were sequenced with 250-bp paired-end reads on an Illumina HiSeq 2500. The authors processed their data as follows. To recover full CDR3 sequences, reads were quality-trimmed using Trimmomatic v0.33 and paired reads were then merged using FLASH v1.2.11. MiGEC v1.2.1b assigned V, D and J germline segments to the rearranged TCRbeta sequences. Clonotype statistics and Shannon-Wiener diversity indices were computed with VDJtools v1.0.0. Except for diversity analysis, only each sample's 250 most abundant clonotypes were used in subsequent analyses to reduce sampling bias. TCRdb applied fastp at Q25 and MiXCR to the public reads, then kept only in-frame beta chains. Entries are consolidated by CDR3 protein sequence, retaining the most common genes and DNA. V and J calls and clone size were set by TCRdb, not the authors. This sample holds roughly 86,000 distinct CDR3 sequences; 55% to 75% were observed only once. About 27% of the sample rests with the top ten.

Comments on this clonotype: Its antigen is currently not known. Base qualities are missing; no much larger clone stands one base away.

Total RNA and DNA were co-extracted from around 20-30 mg of bulk tissue with the AllPrep DNA/RNA mini kit, without cell sorting. Surgical resection was performed in China between 2015 and 2016 on a handful of patients with histopathologically diagnosed primary liver carcinoma. Chronic HBV infection was present in the patients, and the patients were treatment-naive at sampling. Fresh tumor and adjacent tissue pieces were bisected, with one half stored in RNAlater at -80 degrees C and the other half sent for histology. This clonotype was obtained from a middle-aged man with primary liver carcinoma and hepatitis B virus infection. Sequenced input: tumor-adjacent normal liver tissue. Recombination connected TRBV20-1 to TRBJ2-2; no D gene can be assigned with confidence. The CDR3 is CSARDPLDTGELFF. The nucleotide sequence is TGCAGTGCTAGAGACCCCCTCGACACCGGGGAGCTGTTTTTT.